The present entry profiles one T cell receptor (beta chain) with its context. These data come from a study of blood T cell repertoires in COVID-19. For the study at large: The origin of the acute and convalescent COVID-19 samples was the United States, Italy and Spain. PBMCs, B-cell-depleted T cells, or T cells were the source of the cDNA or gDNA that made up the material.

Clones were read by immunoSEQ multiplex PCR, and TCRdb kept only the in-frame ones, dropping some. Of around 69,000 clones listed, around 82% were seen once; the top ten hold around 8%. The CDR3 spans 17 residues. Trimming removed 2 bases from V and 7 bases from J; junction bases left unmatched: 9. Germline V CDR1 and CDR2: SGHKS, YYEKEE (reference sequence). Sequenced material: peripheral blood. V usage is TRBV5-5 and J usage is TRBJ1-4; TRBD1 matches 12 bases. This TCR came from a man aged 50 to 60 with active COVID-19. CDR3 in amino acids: CASSFRGQGARGEKLFF. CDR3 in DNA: TGTGCCAGCAGCTTTAGGGGACAGGGGGCACGAGGTGAAAAACTGTTTTTT.